A selection of T cell receptor beta chains follows, all from one sample in a study of T cell changes during pregnancy in multiple sclerosis. Measured with immunoSEQ multiplex PCR; TCRdb has only the in-frame clones, and not every one. The data show about 92,000 clones, roughly 90% seen once. The specimen was peripheral blood, collected in the first trimester of pregnancy. The receptor source for this set is a female donor with multiple sclerosis, enrolled in a pregnancy study. Each CDR3 is given with its conserved first and last residue. The D gene is left open where the match is weak. For some rows the clone size is stated as once, few or many, or as a class when expanded; others skip it.

>-|15|once|TRBV5-6|TRBJ2-1
CASSLRGAVYNEQFF
TGTGCCAGCAGCTTACGCGGGGCGGTCTACAATGAGCAGTTCTTC
>TRBD2|15|-|TRBV10-1|TRBJ2-1
CASSGASGIYNEQFF
TGCGCCAGCAGTGGGGCTAGCGGGATCTACAATGAGCAGTTCTTC
>TRBD2|15|-|TRBV27|TRBJ2-1
CASSLFGLAGYEQFF
TGTGCCAGCAGTTTGTTTGGACTAGCGGGATATGAGCAGTTCTTC
>TRBD1|15|-|TRBV2|TRBJ2-7
CASSEAGQGLGEQYF
TGTGCCAGCAGTGAAGCGGGACAGGGACTCGGGGAGCAGTACTTC
>-|13|-|TRBV28|TRBJ1-4
CASSKGRLEKLFF
TGTGCCAGCAGTAAGGGGCGCCTTGAAAAACTGTTTTTT
>-|13|-|TRBV9|TRBJ1-2
CASGYRVDYGYTF
TGTGCCAGCGGCTACAGGGTCGACTATGGCTACACCTTC
>-|15|-|TRBV4-2|TRBJ2-1
CASSQAVLSYNEQFF
TGTGCCAGCAGCCAAGCGGTTCTCTCCTACAATGAGCAGTTCTTC
>-|15|once|TRBV4-3|TRBJ1-3
CASSQEGAQGNTIYF
TGCGCCAGCAGCCAAGAGGGGGCGCAAGGAAACACCATATATTTT
>-|17|-|TRBV4-1|TRBJ1-1
CASSHTRVIKRDTEAFF
TGCGCCAGCAGCCACACTAGGGTAATCAAGCGAGATACTGAAGCTTTCTTT
>TRBD1|13|-|TRBV30|TRBJ1-2
CAWKGDRGYGYTF
TGTGCCTGGAAAGGGGACAGGGGCTATGGCTACACCTTC
>TRBD2|19|-|TRBV30|TRBJ2-3
CAWSLIAGVGVRTQDTQYF
TGTGCCTGGAGCCTCATAGCGGGAGTCGGGGTTAGGACCCAGGATACGCAGTATTTT
>-|13|-|TRBV6-5|TRBJ2-2
CASSPRNTGELFF
TGTGCCAGCAGCCCCAGGAACACCGGGGAGCTGTTTTTT
>-|14|-|TRBV2|TRBJ2-7
CAGTAGPPSYEQYF
TGTGCCGGAACGGCGGGGCCCCCCTCCTACGAGCAGTACTTC
>-|13|-|TRBV19|TRBJ1-2
CASSISLEYGYTF
TGTGCCAGTAGTATTTCCTTAGAATATGGCTACACCTTC
>-|14|-|TRBV29-1|TRBJ2-7
CSVAPGTIPYEQYF
TGCAGCGTTGCTCCCGGGACAATACCCTACGAGCAGTACTTC
>TRBD1|15|-|TRBV18|TRBJ1-2
CASSPRQGAGYGYTF
TGTGCCAGCTCACCAAGGCAGGGGGCGGGATATGGCTACACCTTC
>-|15|-|TRBV5-1|TRBJ1-2
CASRLEPGANYGYTF
TGCGCCAGCAGGCTGGAGCCCGGAGCTAACTATGGCTACACCTTC
>-|12|-|TRBV7-9|TRBJ1-1
CASSLGSTEAFF
TGTGCCAGCAGCTTAGGGAGCACTGAAGCTTTCTTT
>-|15|once|TRBV7-2|TRBJ2-2
CASSLTGANTGELFF
TGTGCCAGCAGCCTCACAGGAGCGAACACCGGGGAGCTGTTTTTT
>-|13|-|TRBV9|TRBJ1-4
CASSVSPREKLFF
TGTGCCAGCAGCGTTTCCCCTCGTGAAAAACTGTTTTTT
>-|12|-|TRBV5-1|TRBJ2-7
CASSGSSYEQYF
TGCGCCAGCAGCGGGAGCTCCTACGAGCAGTACTTC
>-|15|-|TRBV7-9|TRBJ2-1
CASSFRLADYNEQFF
TGTGCCAGCAGCTTCAGGTTAGCGGATTACAATGAGCAGTTCTTC
>-|13|few|TRBV30|TRBJ1-2
CAWTPSRGYGYTF
TGTGCCTGGACCCCCTCTCGGGGCTATGGCTACACCTTC
>TRBD1|14|-|TRBV14|TRBJ2-7
CASSQEAGGYEQYF
TGTGCCAGCAGCCAAGAAGCAGGGGGCTACGAGCAGTACTTC
>-|15|-|TRBV10-2|TRBJ2-6
CASSYKGAGANVLTF
TGCGCCAGCAGTTACAAGGGGGCTGGGGCCAACGTCCTGACTTTC
>-|14|once|TRBV4-2|TRBJ2-7
CASSQRRDSYEQYF
TGTGCCAGCAGCCAAAGACGGGACTCCTACGAGCAGTACTTC
>-|13|-|TRBV11-3|TRBJ2-7
CASSLQGHYEQYF
TGTGCCAGCAGCTTACAGGGGCACTACGAGCAGTACTTC
>TRBD2|15|-|TRBV5-1|TRBJ2-7
CASSSSPGGSYEQYF
TGCGCCAGCAGCTCTTCCCCGGGAGGGTCCTACGAGCAGTACTTC
>TRBD1|14|-|TRBV7-2|TRBJ2-7
CASSSGTGSYEQYF
TGTGCCAGCAGCTCCGGGACAGGGTCCTACGAGCAGTACTTC
>TRBD1|14|-|TRBV6-1|TRBJ1-5
CASSEDRVGQPQHF
TGTGCCAGCAGTGAGGACAGGGTGGGGCAGCCCCAGCATTTT
>-|14|-|TRBV9|TRBJ2-1
CASSVKGQPNEQFF
TGTGCCAGCAGCGTAAAGGGGCAGCCCAATGAGCAGTTCTTC
>-|14|-|TRBV6-1|TRBJ2-7
CASSVRGIRNEQYF
TGTGCCAGCAGTGTAAGGGGGATCAGGAACGAGCAGTACTTC
>TRBD1|13|-|TRBV30|TRBJ1-4
CASEGAAGQKLFF
TGTGCTTCGGAGGGGGCCGCCGGCCAAAAACTTTTTTTT
>TRBD2|14|-|TRBV2|TRBJ2-1
CASSEGREGNEQFF
TGTGCCAGCAGTGAAGGACGGGAGGGAAATGAGCAGTTCTTC
>-|16|-|TRBV27|TRBJ2-1
CASSPGRRGPYNEQFF
TGTGCCAGCAGTCCCGGGAGGCGGGGGCCCTACAATGAGCAGTTCTTC
>-|14|few|TRBV5-1|TRBJ1-3
CASSLAASGNTIYF
TGCGCCAGCAGCTTAGCGGCCTCTGGAAACACCATATATTTT
>-|11|-|TRBV11-2|TRBJ2-2
CASGAAGELFF
TGTGCCAGCGGGGCGGCCGGGGAGCTGTTTTTT
>-|14|-|TRBV7-9|TRBJ1-1
CASSLGGASTEAFF
TGTGCCAGCAGCCTTGGGGGGGCGAGTACTGAAGCTTTCTTT
>TRBD2|14|-|TRBV18|TRBJ2-7
CASSPGGRADEQYF
TGTGCCAGCTCACCGGGCGGGAGGGCCGACGAGCAGTACTTC
>TRBD2|15|-|TRBV27|TRBJ2-1
CASSLGLAAYNEQFF
TGTGCCAGCAGTTTAGGACTAGCAGCCTACAATGAGCAGTTCTTC
>TRBD1|12|-|TRBV4-1|TRBJ2-1
CASSQFRGREFF
TGCGCCAGCAGCCAATTCAGGGGGCGAGAGTTCTTC
>TRBD1|15|-|TRBV30|TRBJ2-3
CAWSEGQGNTDTQYF
TGTGCCTGGTCGGAGGGACAGGGTAACACAGATACGCAGTATTTT
>TRBD2|15|-|TRBV25-1|TRBJ2-7
CASSELAGGSYEQYF
TGTGCCAGCAGTGAACTAGCGGGAGGCTCCTACGAGCAGTACTTC
>TRBD1|17|-|TRBV28|TRBJ1-3
CASTKGGTGSSGNTIYF
TGTGCCAGCACCAAGGGGGGGACAGGGAGCTCTGGAAACACCATATATTTT
>-|13|-|TRBV18|TRBJ1-1
CASSPAGNAEAFF
TGTGCCAGCTCGCCGGCAGGGAACGCTGAAGCTTTCTTT
>TRBD2|14|-|TRBV7-9|TRBJ2-5
CASSLTSGKETQYF
TGTGCCAGCAGCTTAACTAGCGGGAAAGAGACCCAGTACTTC
>TRBD2|19|-|TRBV27|TRBJ2-3
CASSPLTSGRARGTDTQYF
TGTGCCAGCAGTCCCCTCACTAGCGGGAGGGCCCGTGGGACAGATACGCAGTATTTT
>-|16|few|TRBV27|TRBJ2-3
CASSGGDQTGTDTQYF
TGTGCCAGCAGTGGAGGAGATCAAACCGGCACAGATACGCAGTATTTT
>TRBD2|16|-|TRBV19|TRBJ2-1
CASSIVGTSGLNEQFF
TGTGCCAGTAGTATAGTTGGGACTAGCGGCCTCAATGAGCAGTTCTTC
>TRBD1|16|-|TRBV18|TRBJ1-1
CASSPKQGARGTEAFF
TGTGCCAGCTCACCAAAACAGGGGGCGCGCGGCACTGAAGCTTTCTTT